The rows below give T cell receptor beta chains drawn from one sample of a study of OX40 agonist ivuxolimab in advanced cancers. The method was immunoSEQ multiplex PCR; TCRdb's version includes in-frame clones alone and lacks a portion of them. Here the sample spans around 100,000 clones, roughly nine tenths being singletons. The material was CD4+ or CD8+ T cells sorted from blood, obtained in a trial of the OX40 agonist ivuxolimab. These receptors all stem from an adult with an advanced solid tumor such as melanoma, head and neck, liver or kidney cancer. The CDR3 runs from the conserved cysteine through the conserved F or W. The D gene is left open where the match is weak. Only part of the rows carry a size: once, few, many, or a class if the clone is expanded.

d_call | j_call | clone_size | v_call | cdr3_nt | cdr3_aa
. | TRBJ1-3 | few | TRBV19 | TGTGCCAGTAATCCTACGAAGGGTTCTGGAAACACCATATATTTT | CASNPTKGSGNTIYF
TRBD1 | TRBJ1-1 | . | TRBV27 | TGTGCCAGCAGTTCTTCCGGTCCCGGGACAGGGGGCACCACTGAAGCTTTCTTT | CASSSSGPGTGGTTEAFF
. | TRBJ1-4 | . | TRBV11-3 | TGTGCCAGCAGTCGCGGACAGTTTACGGAAAAACTGTTTTTT | CASSRGQFTEKLFF
TRBD1 | TRBJ1-2 | . | TRBV27 | TGTGCCAGCAGTTTGACAGGGGCTAACTATGGCTACACCTTC | CASSLTGANYGYTF
. | TRBJ1-6 | once | TRBV30 | TGTGCCTGGAGTTTCGGACTGGGTGGGGGTTCACCCCTCCACTTT | CAWSFGLGGGSPLHF
. | TRBJ1-2 | . | TRBV11-3 | TGTGCCAGCAGCTTAGGCGAGGGCCGGGGAAACTATGGCTACACCTTC | CASSLGEGRGNYGYTF
. | TRBJ1-4 | . | TRBV27 | TGTGCCAGCAGTTTAAGACGGATAAATGAAAAACTGTTTTTT | CASSLRRINEKLFF
TRBD1 | TRBJ2-5 | . | TRBV10-1 | TGCGCCAGCAGTGACTTCCGACAGGGGGCTGAGACCCAGTACTTC | CASSDFRQGAETQYF
. | TRBJ2-3 | once | TRBV30 | TGTGCCTGGAGGGAGGGGCTTCACACAGATACGCAGTATTTT | CAWREGLHTDTQYF
. | TRBJ1-4 | . | TRBV29-1 | TGCAGCGTTGAGGCCGTCGATAATGAAAAACTGTTTTTT | CSVEAVDNEKLFF
. | TRBJ1-4 | . | TRBV30 | TGTGCCTGGAACAATGATGAAAAACTGTTTTTT | CAWNNDEKLFF
. | TRBJ2-7 | . | TRBV20-1 | TGCAGTGCTCGTAAGGCCTACGAGCAGTACTTC | CSARKAYEQYF
. | TRBJ1-2 | . | TRBV7-6 | TGTGCCAGCAGCTTAGGGTCCGGGGGGACGGATTTCTATGGCTACACCTTC | CASSLGSGGTDFYGYTF
. | TRBJ2-7 | once | TRBV10-3 | TGTGCCATCAGTGAAGGCTACGAGCAGTACTTC | CAISEGYEQYF
. | TRBJ1-2 | once | TRBV5-8 | TGTGCCAGCAGCTTGGTTCCCACATTGAACTATGGCTACACCTTC | CASSLVPTLNYGYTF
TRBD1 | TRBJ1-3 | . | TRBV19 | TGTGCCAGCCTGGACACAGGGGCCTGGAACACCATATATTTT | CASLDTGAWNTIYF
TRBD2 | TRBJ2-4 | . | TRBV4-1 | TGCGCCAGCAGCCAAATAGCGAGCGGGGGGAACAAAAACATTCAGTACTTC | CASSQIASGGNKNIQYF
. | TRBJ2-7 | . | TRBV11-2 | TGTGCCAGCAGCCCAAAGTACGAGCAGTACTTC | CASSPKYEQYF
TRBD2 | TRBJ2-3 | . | TRBV14 | TGTGCCAGCAGCCCCGCCTATGCGGGAGGTATCACAGATACGCAGTATTTT | CASSPAYAGGITDTQYF
. | TRBJ1-5 | . | TRBV5-5 | TGTGCCAGCAGAGGGGGGGGTCCCAACCTGAATCAGCCCCAGCATTTT | CASRGGGPNLNQPQHF
. | TRBJ2-7 | . | TRBV4-1 | TGCGCCAGCAGCCAAGGCGAGACAGGATCCTCCTACGAGCAGTACTTC | CASSQGETGSSYEQYF
. | TRBJ2-7 | . | TRBV9 | TGTGCCAGCAGCGTAGGTGGCGGAAACTCCTACGAGCAGTACTTC | CASSVGGGNSYEQYF
. | TRBJ1-2 | . | TRBV19 | TGTGCCAGTAGTTTGCACGCTCCAGGGATCCACTATGGCTACACCTTC | CASSLHAPGIHYGYTF
. | TRBJ1-5 | . | TRBV9 | TGTGCCAGCAGCGTAGGGCCGACCAATCAGCCCCAGCATTTT | CASSVGPTNQPQHF
TRBD1 | TRBJ1-1 | . | TRBV10-3 | TGTGCCATCAGACAGGGGCCTGAAGCTTTCTTT | CAIRQGPEAFF
. | TRBJ1-1 | . | TRBV5-1 | TGCGCCAGCAGCTCGGGACCGATGAACACTGAAGCTTTCTTT | CASSSGPMNTEAFF
. | TRBJ2-1 | . | TRBV7-2 | TGTGCCAGCAGCTTAGCGCCGGGCTACAATGAGCAGTTCTTC | CASSLAPGYNEQFF
. | TRBJ2-2 | . | TRBV30 | TGTGCCTGGTTACATTCCACCGGGGAGCTGTTTTTT | CAWLHSTGELFF
. | TRBJ1-1 | once | TRBV6-5 | TGTGCCAGCAGTCGCTCAGGGAAGGTGGCTGAAGCTTTCTTT | CASSRSGKVAEAFF
TRBD1 | TRBJ2-3 | . | TRBV4-2 | TGTGCCAGCAGCCAAGCGACAGGGAGTTCGGATACGCAGTATTTT | CASSQATGSSDTQYF
. | TRBJ2-1 | . | TRBV4-3 | TGCGCCAGCAGAGGAGGGAGGTGGAATGAGCAGTTCTTC | CASRGGRWNEQFF
. | TRBJ2-3 | . | TRBV30 | TGTGCCTGGAGAGGGAGGAAAAGGGCAGATACGCAGTATTTT | CAWRGRKRADTQYF
. | TRBJ2-5 | . | TRBV7-7 | TGTGCTAGCAGCTTAATGCTCCAAGAGACCCAGTACTTC | CASSLMLQETQYF
. | TRBJ1-1 | . | TRBV6-5 | TGTGCCAGCAGTCGCCTGGACACGAACACTGAAGCTTTCTTT | CASSRLDTNTEAFF
. | TRBJ1-1 | . | TRBV7-9 | TGTGCCAGCAGCTATCGGGAGAGCACTGAAGCTTTCTTT | CASSYRESTEAFF
. | TRBJ2-7 | . | TRBV27 | TGTGCCAGCAGTTCTGGGCAGGGCCCACCCTACGAGCAGTACTTC | CASSSGQGPPYEQYF
. | TRBJ2-1 | . | TRBV5-1 | TGCGCCAGCAGTTCCACCTCTCAGGGGTTCTACAATGAGCAGTTCTTC | CASSSTSQGFYNEQFF
TRBD1 | TRBJ2-7 | . | TRBV4-1 | TGCGCCAGCAGCCAAGGGCCCGGGACAGGGTCCTACGAGCAGTACTTC | CASSQGPGTGSYEQYF
. | TRBJ1-1 | . | TRBV4-2 | TGTGCCAGCAGCCAAGAGAAGGTCAGGTCATCAATGAACACTGAAGCTTTCTTT | CASSQEKVRSSMNTEAFF
. | TRBJ1-4 | . | TRBV13 | TGTGCCAGCAGCTCGCAGGGAAGCGGTGAAAAACTGTTTTTT | CASSSQGSGEKLFF
. | TRBJ2-3 | . | TRBV27 | TGTGCCAGCAGGCGCCTATTTATGGTCGGGACAGATACGCAGTATTTT | CASRRLFMVGTDTQYF
. | TRBJ1-1 | . | TRBV6-4 | TGTGCCAGCAGGACGGAGGCGGGCACTGAAGCTTTCTTT | CASRTEAGTEAFF
TRBD1 | TRBJ2-7 | . | TRBV6-1 | TGTGCCAGCGGGACAGGGGGATACCGCGAGCAGTACTTC | CASGTGGYREQYF
. | TRBJ1-2 | . | TRBV25-1 | TGTGCCAGCAGTGAATTCCTGGTTGGGACAAATCTGGGTGGCTACACCTTC | CASSEFLVGTNLGGYTF
. | TRBJ1-5 | . | TRBV6-1 | TGTGCCAGCATGAGGAACGAGGGGATCGGTCAGCCCCAGCATTTT | CASMRNEGIGQPQHF
. | TRBJ2-3 | . | TRBV30 | TGTGCCTGGAAGGAGGGGCATAGCACAGATACGCAGTATTTT | CAWKEGHSTDTQYF
. | TRBJ2-2 | . | TRBV5-4 | TGTGCCAGCAGCTCACAGGGCACCGGGGAGCTGTTTTTT | CASSSQGTGELFF
. | TRBJ2-3 | . | TRBV21-1 | TGTGCCAGCAGCAAAGCGAAGGCGGACAGAAAGGGCACAGATACGCAGTATTTT | CASSKAKADRKGTDTQYF
TRBD1 | TRBJ1-5 | . | TRBV7-2 | TGTGCCAGCAGCCAAGGGACAGCCAATCAGCCCCAGCATTTT | CASSQGTANQPQHF
. | TRBJ2-7 | . | TRBV6-1 | TGTGCCAGCAGTGAGGGGGATAGCGGCTACTACGAGCAGTACTTC | CASSEGDSGYYEQYF
. | TRBJ1-1 | once | TRBV21-1 | TGTGCCAGCAGCAAACTCCGGGTTGTTAACACTGAAGCTTTCTTT | CASSKLRVVNTEAFF
. | TRBJ2-1 | once | TRBV5-1 | TGCGCCAGCAGCTTGGTTTCCAGCCGCGCACATCAGTTCTTC | CASSLVSSRAHQFF
. | TRBJ2-7 | . | TRBV19 | TGTGCCAGTAGTTCGGACAGCACCTACGAGCAGTACTTC | CASSSDSTYEQYF
. | TRBJ2-5 | once | TRBV6-1 | TGTGCCACAACCCCGCCGGACGGACGGGAGACCCAGTACTTC | CATTPPDGRETQYF